The 20 T cell receptor beta chains below were found in one sample sequenced in a study of blood T cell repertoires in COVID-19. TCRdb keeps only in-frame clones here, not all; method: immunoSEQ multiplex PCR. The repertoire holds about half a million clones, with 70% to 90% as singletons. The sequencing input was peripheral blood. The receptors come from a human donor in a cohort sampled during active COVID-19.

V gene TRBV7-2 combines with J gene TRBJ2-1; 8 bases agree with TRBD2. V lost 7 bases and J lost 8; bases outside the gene matches: 13. CDR3 length: 15 amino acids. CDR1 is SGHTA, CDR2 FQGNSA, per germline. This chain's CDR3 is CASNYENSRGDEQFF. The CDR3, as DNA: TGTGCCAGCAATTATGAAAACTCGCGGGGGGATGAGCAGTTCTTC. Full variable domain (rest looked up from reference TRBV7-2 and TRBJ2-1): GAGVSQSPSNKVTEKGKDVELRCDPISGHTALYWYRQSLGQGLEFLIYFQGNSAPDKSGLPSDRFSAERTGGSVSTLTIQRTQQEDSAVYLCASNYENSRGDEQFFGPGTRLTVL.

V gene TRBV9 combines with J gene TRBJ2-1, with 10 bases that match TRBD2. Germline CDR1 reads SGDLS; CDR2 reads YYNGEE. The ends lost 3 bases at V and 7 bases at J; junction bases unmatched: 16. This CDR3 has 18 amino acids. The CDR3 sequence is CASSASPASSGRVNEQFF. CDR3 nucleotides: TGTGCCAGCAGCGCCAGCCCCGCATCGAGCGGGAGGGTTAATGAGCAGTTCTTC.

The chain uses TRBV3-1 (or the pseudogene TRBV3-2) and TRBJ2-7; 14 nucleotides align to TRBD2. The CDR3 is made up of 17 amino acids. J gave up 4 bases and V 3 bases, and 8 bases lay outside the gene matches. The germline CDR1 and CDR2 sequences are LGHDT and YNNKEL (reference sequence). CDR3: CASSQRLAGGPSYEQYF. The CDR3 DNA sequence: TGTGCCAGCAGCCAGCGACTAGCGGGAGGGCCTTCGTACGAGCAGTACTTC.

The gene calls are TRBV9 and TRBJ2-5; tentatively, D is TRBD2 (6 bases). This CDR3 comprises 15 residues. Germline lookup yields CDR1 SGDLS and CDR2 YYNGEE. The ends were cut back, 4 bases at V and 5 bases at J, with 18 bases in the middle. The CDR3 protein is CASSRGDGGLETQYF. As DNA, the CDR3 is TGTGCCAGCAGCCGAGGGGACGGGGGTTTGGAGACCCAGTACTTC.

V is TRBV28 and J is TRBJ2-7; 9 bases line up with TRBD2. Germline CDR1 reads MDHEN; CDR2 reads SYDVKM. Unmatched junction bases numbered 11, after V lost 5 bases and J lost 6 bases. CDR3 length equals 15 residues. The CDR3 DNA sequence: TGTGCCAGCAGTCCCCCCGGACTAGCGATTGGCGAGCAGTACTTC. It codes for CASSPPGLAIGEQYF.

The gene calls are TRBV6-5 and TRBJ2-7; D may be TRBD1 (7 bases). The CDR3 runs to 15 residues. Looked up from germline, CDR1 is MNHEY and CDR2 is SVGAGI. V was clipped by 0 bases and J by 5 bases, with 14 bases between them. CDR3 sequence reads: CASSYSRAGGHEQYF. The CDR3, as DNA: TGTGCCAGCAGTTACTCGAGGGCAGGGGGGCACGAGCAGTACTTC.

The chain combines TRBV10-3 with TRBJ2-3; D ambiguous. The CDR3 consists of 13 residues. Germline assignment: CDR1 ENHRY and CDR2 SYGVKD. The V gene lost 7 bases and the J gene lost 0 bases, with 8 bases spanning the gap. This chain's CDR3 is CAINAVSTDTQYF. The CDR3 region has the DNA TGTGCCATCAACGCGGTGAGCACAGATACGCAGTATTTT.

This clone is a singleton in its sample. The V call is TRBV24-1, the J call TRBJ1-5, with 9 bases fitting TRBD1. CDR1 and CDR2 (germline): KGHDR, SFDVKD. J gave up 7 bases and V 4 bases, and 4 bases lay outside the gene matches. This CDR3 spans 14 amino acids. CDR3 DNA: TGTGCCACCAGTGACCCCGGACAGGGGCAGCCCCAGCATTTT. It yields the protein CATSDPGQGQPQHF.

The chain couples TRBV11-2 to TRBJ2-3, with D unclear. This CDR3 has 13 residues. With 5 bases removed from V and 5 bases from J, the gap between germline ends came to 11 bases. CDR1 is SGHAT, CDR2 FQNNGV, per germline. The CDR3 here is CASSQRLGDTQYF. The CDR3 DNA sequence: TGTGCCAGCAGCCAAAGACTGGGAGATACGCAGTATTTT.

This clone was seen a few times. The chain joins TRBV2 to TRBJ1-6, with D perhaps TRBD1 (5 bases). V was cut by 10 bases and J by 10 bases, with 14 bases left in between. This CDR3 is 12 amino acids long. Germline assignment: CDR1 SNHLY and CDR2 FYNNEI. In DNA form, the CDR3 reads TGTGCCACCACCGCCGACAGATCACCCCTCCACTTT. It encodes CATTADRSPLHF.

This chain uses TRBV30 with TRBJ1-2; 10 positions agree with TRBD1. Germline CDR1 and CDR2: GTSNPN and SVGIG (reference sequence). The V and J ends lost 2 bases and 8 bases, in that order; junction bases with no gene match: 11. The CDR3 runs 15 residues. CDR3 DNA sequence: TGTGCCTGGAGTAAGACAGGGGGCGGTCTGTCCGGCTACACCTTC. The encoded protein is CAWSKTGGGLSGYTF.

The V and J genes are TRBV15 and TRBJ1-2; TRBD1 agrees at 9 bases. Per germline, CDR1 LNHNV and CDR2 YYDKDF (reference sequence). The CDR3 contains 17 residues. Unmatched junction bases numbered 11, after V lost 3 bases and J lost 3 bases. The CDR3: CATSRVGTGRRDYGYTF. CDR3 nucleotides: TGTGCCACCAGCAGGGTCGGGACAGGGCGCCGGGACTATGGCTACACCTTC. The whole variable domain, filled in from reference TRBV15 and TRBJ1-2, reads DAMVIQNPRYQVTQFGKPVTLSCSQTLNHNVMYWYQQKSSQAPKLLFHYYDKDFNNEADTPDNFQSRRPNTSFCFLDIRSPGLGDTAMYLCATSRVGTGRRDYGYTFGSGTRLTVV.

The chain recombines TRBV11-2 with TRBJ1-1, with TRBD1 identical over 8 bases. The CDR3 is made up of 15 amino acids. From germline, CDR1 is SGHAT and CDR2 FQNNGV. J was trimmed by 4 bases and V by 3 bases; bases with no gene match: 7. CDR3 amino acids: CASSFLTGVSTEAFF. CDR3 bases: TGTGCCAGCAGCTTTTTGACAGGGGTGAGCACTGAAGCTTTCTTT.

This chain links TRBV19 with TRBJ2-4; D gene ambiguous. The CDR3 covers 14 residues. Between the trimmed V and J ends, which lost 8 bases and 0 bases, there was a span of 11 bases. Germline lookup yields CDR1 LNHDA and CDR2 SQIVND (reference sequence). Written as DNA, the CDR3 is TGTGCCAGTTCACTTACGGTAGCCAAAAACATTCAGTACTTC. This encodes CASSLTVAKNIQYF. The variable domain in full, completed from reference TRBV19 and TRBJ2-4, reads DGGITQSPKYLFRKEGQNVTLSCEQNLNHDAMYWYRQDPGQGLRLIYYSQIVNDFQKGDIAEGYSVSREKKESFPLTVTSAQKNPTAFYLCASSLTVAKNIQYFGAGTRLSVL.

J is TRBJ2-7 and V is TRBV2, with D perhaps TRBD1 (6 bases). Germline V gives CDR1 SNHLY, CDR2 FYNNEI. This CDR3 contains 12 residues. V gave up 6 bases and J gave up 7 bases, with 13 bases separating them. The CDR3 DNA is TGTGCCAGCAGGACAGGTTTTGAGGAGCAGTACTTC. Amino acid sequence: CASRTGFEEQYF.

The rearrangement joins TRBV28 to TRBJ1-1; no clear D. With 6 bases removed from V and 3 bases from J, the gap between germline ends came to 5 bases. The CDR3 runs 11 residues. The germline V gene has CDR1 MDHEN and CDR2 SYDVKM. The CDR3 nucleotides are TGTGCCAGCAGGAGATACACTGAAGCTTTCTTT. Protein: CASRRYTEAFF.

Notes on this clone: An end of the junction differs from the germline gene, which may be a read error. The chain joins TRBV7-2 to TRBJ2-3, with TRBD2 as a possible D gene (5 bases). CDR3 size: 14 residues. In germline, CDR1 is SGHTA, CDR2 FQGNSA. This chain's CDR3 is CVSSLSDSLDTQYF. Here the CDR3 DNA reads TGTGTCAGCAGCTTATCGGACTCCTTAGATACGCAGTATTTT.

This chain joins TRBV29-1 and TRBJ1-1; weak D call: TRBD1 (5 bases). CDR1 SQVTM and CDR2 ANQGSEA come from the germline V gene. CDR3 length equals 13 residues. Trimming cost V 6 bases and J 1 base, with 12 bases left between them. The CDR3 sequence is CSVEGPWNTEAFF. Here the CDR3 DNA reads TGCAGCGTGGAGGGACCCTGGAACACTGAAGCTTTCTTT.

The V gene is TRBV30, the J gene TRBJ1-3; D is unclear. V lost 0 bases to trimming and J lost 6 bases, with 3 bases between them. Germline V gene sequence: CDR1 GTSNPN, CDR2 SVGIG (reference sequence). This CDR3 spans 11 amino acids. In nucleotides, the CDR3 is TGTGCCTGGAGTGTGGCAAACACCATATATTTT. Amino acid sequence: CAWSVANTIYF.

This sequence joins TRBV9 and TRBJ2-3, with TRBD2 as a possible D gene (5 bases). Per germline, CDR1 SGDLS and CDR2 YYNGEE. This CDR3 contains 14 residues. Between the trimmed V and J ends, which lost 4 bases and 0 bases, there was a span of 9 bases. The CDR3 nucleotides are TGTGCCAGCAGCCCCAGGACTAGCACAGATACGCAGTATTTT. Protein: CASSPRTSTDTQYF.